This is a list of T cell receptor beta chains from one sample in a study of cytomegalovirus exposure and HLA in healthy donors. Assay used: immunoSEQ multiplex PCR; TCRdb lists only in-frame clones, some missing. The repertoire includes 80,000 to 95,000 clones, 64% of them detected once, and around 2% sits in the top ten. The specimen sequenced was PBMCs. These receptors were collected from a human donor in good health. CDR3s include the opening cysteine and the closing phenylalanine or tryptophan. Fields, in order: D gene, J gene, CDR3 length, clone size, V gene, CDR3 protein, CDR3 DNA. A D gene is named only where the DNA matches it firmly. Clone size appears in some rows only: once, few, many, or a class for an expanded clone.

TRBD1 | TRBJ1-1 | 15 | - | TRBV6-1 | CASRMGQTLNTEAFF | TGTGCCAGCAGAATGGGACAGACCTTGAACACTGAAGCTTTCTTT
- | TRBJ1-2 | 14 | - | TRBV6-5 | CASSYSRARDGYTF | TGTGCCAGCAGTTATTCCAGGGCCAGGGATGGCTACACCTTC
TRBD2 | TRBJ2-2 | 19 | - | TRBV7-2 | CASGFLRGGFMTDTGELFF | TGTGCCAGCGGCTTCCTTCGCGGGGGTTTTATGACTGACACCGGGGAGCTGTTTTTT
TRBD2 | TRBJ2-2 | 15 | - | TRBV7-3 | CASSLGLAPAGELFF | TGTGCCAGCAGCTTGGGACTAGCGCCGGCCGGGGAGCTGTTTTTT
TRBD1 | TRBJ1-2 | 17 | - | TRBV19 | CASISTSRQGMGYGYTF | TGTGCCAGTATTTCGACCTCCAGACAGGGAATGGGCTATGGCTACACCTTC
TRBD1 | TRBJ2-7 | 16 | few | TRBV5-4 | CASSSSTGTGPYEQYF | TGTGCCAGCAGCTCCTCAACCGGGACAGGGCCCTACGAGCAGTACTTC
- | TRBJ1-2 | 12 | - | TRBV7-4 | CASTNRANGYTF | TGTGCCAGCACCAACAGAGCCAATGGCTACACCTTC
- | TRBJ2-7 | 12 | - | TRBV2 | CASSPTRFEQYF | TGTGCCAGCAGCCCCACGAGGTTCGAGCAGTACTTC
- | TRBJ1-2 | 12 | - | TRBV19 | CASSDRNYGYTF | TGTGCCAGCTCAGACAGGAACTATGGCTACACCTTC
- | TRBJ1-2 | 14 | - | TRBV5-1 | CASSLDRGNYGYTF | TGCGCCAGCAGCTTGGATAGGGGTAACTATGGCTACACCTTC
TRBD1 | TRBJ1-2 | 14 | - | TRBV5-1 | CASSLNRGTYGYTF | TGCGCCAGCAGCTTGAACAGGGGGACCTATGGCTACACCTTC
- | TRBJ2-2 | 15 | - | TRBV19 | CASSRDTGSTGELFF | TGTGCCAGTAGCCGAGATACCGGGTCCACCGGGGAGCTGTTTTTT
TRBD1 | TRBJ1-2 | 13 | once | TRBV29-1 | CSVRLGQGGGYTF | TGCAGCGTGAGATTGGGACAGGGGGGGGGCTACACCTTC
TRBD1 | TRBJ1-2 | 14 | few | TRBV2 | CASSSDQGGYGYTF | TGTGCCAGCAGCTCAGATCAGGGGGGCTATGGCTACACCTTC
TRBD2 | TRBJ2-1 | 16 | few | TRBV7-6 | CASSLAAGGAINEQFF | TGTGCCAGCAGCTTAGCGGCCGGGGGGGCTATAAATGAGCAGTTCTTC
TRBD2 | TRBJ2-1 | 16 | - | TRBV7-3 | CASSLGLAGTYNEQFF | TGTGCCAGCAGCTTAGGACTAGCGGGGACCTACAATGAGCAGTTCTTC
TRBD1 | TRBJ2-1 | 19 | - | TRBV4-2 | CASSQPGTGDVWEGNEQFF | TGTGCCAGCAGCCAACCCGGGACAGGGGACGTCTGGGAGGGGAATGAGCAGTTCTTC
- | TRBJ2-1 | 14 | - | TRBV30 | CAWSSGGSYNEQFF | TGTGCCTGGAGTTCCGGGGGATCCTACAATGAGCAGTTCTTC
TRBD2 | TRBJ2-1 | 15 | once | TRBV5-1 | CASSSGLAGINEQFF | TGCGCCAGCAGCTCGGGACTAGCGGGGATCAATGAGCAGTTCTTC
- | TRBJ1-4 | 11 | few | TRBV20-1 | CSAREGVKLFF | TGCAGTGCTAGAGAAGGGGTAAAACTGTTTTTT
- | TRBJ1-2 | 13 | - | TRBV6-5 | CASSYTVVDGYTF | TGTGCCAGCAGTTACACAGTGGTCGATGGCTACACCTTC
TRBD2 | TRBJ2-3 | 17 | - | TRBV7-9 | CASSKLGTSGGADTQYF | TGTGCCAGCAGCAAACTAGGGACTAGCGGGGGGGCTGATACGCAGTATTTT
- | TRBJ1-4 | 15 | - | TRBV14 | CASSQEGRGGEKLFF | TGTGCCAGCAGCCAAGAAGGCAGGGGAGGGGAAAAACTGTTTTTT
- | TRBJ2-7 | 12 | - | TRBV7-8 | CASSQAPYEQYF | TGTGCCAGCAGCCAGGCACCCTACGAGCAGTACTTC
TRBD2 | TRBJ2-7 | 17 | - | TRBV29-1 | CSVEDGTSGGQAYEQYF | TGCAGCGTTGAAGATGGGACTAGCGGGGGGCAAGCCTACGAGCAGTACTTC
TRBD1 | TRBJ1-4 | 15 | - | TRBV7-8 | CASSLDRGLIEKLFF | TGTGCCAGCAGCTTAGACAGGGGGCTAATCGAAAAACTGTTTTTT
TRBD1 | TRBJ2-3 | 14 | - | TRBV6-5 | CASSYSGGQGTQYF | TGTGCAAGCAGTTACTCGGGGGGACAGGGGACGCAGTATTTT
- | TRBJ2-7 | 11 | few | TRBV29-1 | CSVFRGYEQYF | TGCAGCGTTTTCCGGGGTTACGAGCAGTACTTC
- | TRBJ1-2 | 13 | - | TRBV4-3 | CASSPSRGRGYTF | TGCGCCAGCAGCCCCTCCAGGGGACGTGGCTACACCTTC